The 20 T cell receptor beta chains in this list originate from one sample, sequenced in a study of OX40 agonist ivuxolimab in advanced cancers. Only in-frame clones appear in the TCRdb table, and some are missing; sequencing was by immunoSEQ multiplex PCR. The sample has approximately 65,000 clones, more than 85% seen once. Here the sequenced sample was CD4+ or CD8+ T cells sorted from blood, taken in a trial of the OX40 agonist ivuxolimab. The receptor set was obtained from an adult with an advanced solid tumor such as melanoma, head and neck, liver or kidney cancer.

The genes are TRBV5-5 and TRBJ2-1; tentative D call: TRBD1 (5 bases). The CDR3 loop spans 15 amino acids. V was cut by 0 bases and J by 4 bases, with 11 bases left in between. The germline V gene encodes CDR1 SGHKS and CDR2 YYEKEE (reference sequence). CDR3 loop: CASSLESQGYNEQFF. The DNA for the CDR3 is TGTGCCAGCAGCTTGGAGAGTCAGGGATACAATGAGCAGTTCTTC.

The chain couples TRBV14 to TRBJ2-5, with a tentative D call TRBD2 (6 bases). In germline, CDR1 is SGHDN, CDR2 FVKESK. Trimming pared 0 bases from V and 5 bases from J, leaving 10 bases between. The CDR3 sequence is 14 residues long. The CDR3 spells CASSQDGLIETQYF. The CDR3 DNA reads as TGTGCCAGCAGCCAAGATGGACTAATCGAGACCCAGTACTTC.

The rearrangement joins TRBV2 to TRBJ2-3; D perhaps matches TRBD1 (5 bases). V was cut by 1 base and J by 10 bases, with 12 bases left in between. The CDR3 spans 13 residues. CDR1 SNHLY and CDR2 FYNNEI come from the germline V gene. The CDR3 DNA reads TGTGCCAGCAGTGAAGACCTAGAAGGGGCGCAGTATTTT. Its translation is CASSEDLEGAQYF.

The V call is TRBV10-3, the J call TRBJ1-1; D gene unclear. Germline V gene lookup returns CDR1 ENHRY and CDR2 SYGVKD. Trimming pared 2 bases from V and 1 base from J, leaving 8 bases between. The CDR3 runs 14 residues. The CDR3 coding sequence is TGTGCCATCAGTGAGGCCGCGGCGAACACTGAAGCTTTCTTT. It is translated as CAISEAAANTEAFF.

The chain recombines TRBV7-2 with TRBJ1-2, with D tentatively TRBD1 (5 bases). The ends were cut back, 5 bases at V and 3 bases at J, with 10 bases in the middle. CDR1 and CDR2 from the germline V gene are SGHTA and FQGNSA. CDR3 size: 13 residues. The CDR3 DNA sequence: TGTGCCAGCAGCACCGGGACGGACTATGGCTACACCTTC. This gives the protein CASSTGTDYGYTF.

The V call is TRBV11-3, the J call TRBJ2-7; perhaps TRBD2 as D (6 bases). The CDR3 extends over 14 amino acids. The germline CDR1 and CDR2 sequences are SGHNT and YENEEA. The V and J ends lost 5 bases and 2 bases respectively, with 13 bases between them. The DNA of the CDR3 is TGTGCCAGCAGCATGGGAAGCGGGCCCTACGAGCAGTACTTC. Its protein is CASSMGSGPYEQYF.

In nucleotides, the CDR3 is TGTGCCAGCAGCTTAGGAGCGGGATTGAACACTGAAGCTTTCTTT. Residues: CASSLGAGLNTEAFF. The rearrangement uses TRBV7-9 and TRBJ1-1, with D hard to call. Germline lookup yields CDR1 SEHNR and CDR2 FQNEAQ (reference sequence). CDR3 length: 15 residues. Trimming took 1 base from V and 0 from J, leaving 9 bases between them.

V is TRBV6-1 and J is TRBJ1-1; D unclear. Germline CDR1 is MNHNS and CDR2 is SASEGT. The V gene lost 7 bases and the J gene lost 1 base, with 13 bases spanning the gap. This CDR3 is built from 14 residues. CDR3 protein: CASISRGSNTEAFF. The CDR3 DNA sequence: TGTGCCAGCATTTCTAGAGGATCGAACACTGAAGCTTTCTTT.

This chain connects TRBV18 to TRBJ2-3; 9 bases fit TRBD2. Germline V gene lookup returns CDR1 KGHSH and CDR2 LQKENI. The CDR3 is 14 amino acids. Losses at the gene ends were 3 bases for V and 4 bases for J; bases not matched to a gene: 2. Written as DNA, the CDR3 is TGTGCCAGCTCACCGTCTAGCGGGGCAGATACGCAGTATTTT. Encoded protein: CASSPSSGADTQYF. Full variable domain (rest looked up from reference TRBV18 and TRBJ2-3): NAGVMQNPRHLVRRRGQEARLRCSPMKGHSHVYWYRQLPEEGLKFMVYLQKENIIDESGMPKERFSAEFPKEGPSILRIQQVVRGDSAAYFCASSPSSGADTQYFGPGTRLTVL.

The chain links TRBV5-1 to TRBJ2-7; D perhaps matches TRBD2 (5 bases). Looked up from germline, CDR1 is SGHRS and CDR2 is YFSETQ. V shed 4 bases and J shed 6 bases, with 14 bases lying between them. The CDR3 is 13 residues long. DNA for the CDR3: TGCGCCAGCAGCCCGTCCGGGGATCGCGAGCAGTACTTC. Residues: CASSPSGDREQYF.

V gene TRBV5-4 combines with J gene TRBJ2-2, with TRBD2 matching over 12 bases. Germline V gives CDR1 SGHNT, CDR2 YYREEE (reference sequence). The CDR3 loop spans 16 amino acids. V dropped 4 bases and J dropped 2; count of bases not matched to a gene: 3. The CDR3 loop reads CASSLAGGVNTGELFF. CDR3 DNA: TGTGCCAGCAGCCTAGCGGGGGGGGTAAACACCGGGGAGCTGTTTTTT.

The chain uses TRBV5-4 and TRBJ2-5; possible D gene TRBD1, 6 bases. Germline CDR1 and CDR2: SGHNT and YYREEE (reference sequence). CDR3 length: 13 residues. V was pared by 4 bases and J by 4 bases, with 11 bases between. CDR3 bases: TGTGCCAGCAGCCCCAGGGGTGGAGAGACCCAGTACTTC. It is translated as CASSPRGGETQYF.

The chain recombines TRBV29-1 with TRBJ2-5, with TRBD2 matching over 8 bases. V lost 5 bases and J lost 0; bases outside the gene matches: 11. CDR1 is SQVTM, CDR2 ANQGSEA, per germline. This CDR3 is 16 amino acids long. The CDR3 is CSVTRPGTSYQETQYF. The CDR3 nucleotides are TGCAGCGTTACCCGCCCCGGGACTAGTTACCAAGAGACCCAGTACTTC.

J is TRBJ2-5 and V is TRBV6-6, with D perhaps given as TRBD1 or TRBD2 (5 bases each). Germline CDR1 is MNHNY and CDR2 is SVGAGI (reference sequence). Trimming left V 6 bases short and J 2 bases short, with 13 bases between. This CDR3 is 14 amino acids long. The CDR3 reads CASRRGLNQETQYF. The CDR3 DNA sequence: TGTGCCAGCAGGAGGGGCCTAAATCAAGAGACCCAGTACTTC.

This clone came up once. V and J are TRBV5-4 and TRBJ1-2, with D possibly TRBD1 on 5 matching bases. This CDR3 is 14 amino acids long. Germline lookup yields CDR1 SGHNT and CDR2 YYREEE (reference sequence). Trimming took off 4 bases at V and 7 bases at J, with 17 bases between the two ends. Here the CDR3 DNA reads TGTGCCAGCAGCGCCATTCAGGGTGTCGGTGGCTACACCTTC. It specifies CASSAIQGVGGYTF.

The gene calls are TRBV5-1 and TRBJ2-2, with 9 bases lining up with TRBD1. The CDR3 is 15 residues long. V lost 2 bases, J lost 6 bases, and 5 bases stayed unmatched. Germline-derived CDR1 and CDR2 are SGHRS and YFSETQ. In nucleotides, the CDR3 is TGCGCCAGCAGCTTCGACAGGGGGGCGGCCGGGGAGCTGTTTTTT. It yields the protein CASSFDRGAAGELFF.

The chain couples TRBV10-2 to TRBJ2-5, with unresolved D. Germline CDR1 reads WSHSY; CDR2 reads SAAADI. The CDR3 consists of 17 residues. V was cut by 0 bases and J by 0 bases, with 14 bases left in between. The CDR3 DNA reads TGCGCCAGCAGTGAGTCGAAAATGGTCTGGGACCAAGAGACCCAGTACTTC. Encoded protein: CASSESKMVWDQETQYF.

The rearrangement links TRBV28 to TRBJ2-7, with D possibly TRBD2 on 5 matching bases. Germline V gene sequence: CDR1 MDHEN, CDR2 SYDVKM. The CDR3 spans 14 residues. V lost 6 bases, J lost 3 bases, and 15 bases lay in between. CDR3 in DNA: TGTGCCAGCAGCCTCCTCGGGGATTACTACGAGCAGTACTTC. It yields the protein CASSLLGDYYEQYF.

The V call is TRBV14, the J call TRBJ1-2; D is possibly TRBD1 (5 bases). Germline loops: CDR1 SGHDN, CDR2 FVKESK. CDR3 length equals 13 residues. The V end lost 3 bases, the J end lost 4 bases, and 9 bases lay between the germline ends. CDR3 sequence: CASSQVDSYGYTF. The DNA for the CDR3 is TGTGCCAGCAGCCAGGTAGACAGCTATGGCTACACCTTC. The full variable domain, with the rest looked up from reference TRBV14 and TRBJ1-2, is EAGVTQFPSHSVIEKGQTVTLRCDPISGHDNLYWYRRVMGKEIKFLLHFVKESKQDESGMPNNRFLAERTGGTYSTLKVQPAELEDSGVYFCASSQVDSYGYTFGSGTRLTVV.

The chain links TRBV15 to TRBJ2-3; tentatively, D is TRBD1 or TRBD2 (6 bases each). Trimming pared 5 bases from V and 0 bases from J, leaving 15 bases between. CDR1 and CDR2 from the germline V gene are LNHNV and YYDKDF (reference sequence). The CDR3 has 16 residues. CDR3 sequence reads: CATSPRGGPSTDTQYF. As DNA, the CDR3 is TGTGCCACCAGCCCTCGTGGGGGGCCTAGCACAGATACGCAGTATTTT.